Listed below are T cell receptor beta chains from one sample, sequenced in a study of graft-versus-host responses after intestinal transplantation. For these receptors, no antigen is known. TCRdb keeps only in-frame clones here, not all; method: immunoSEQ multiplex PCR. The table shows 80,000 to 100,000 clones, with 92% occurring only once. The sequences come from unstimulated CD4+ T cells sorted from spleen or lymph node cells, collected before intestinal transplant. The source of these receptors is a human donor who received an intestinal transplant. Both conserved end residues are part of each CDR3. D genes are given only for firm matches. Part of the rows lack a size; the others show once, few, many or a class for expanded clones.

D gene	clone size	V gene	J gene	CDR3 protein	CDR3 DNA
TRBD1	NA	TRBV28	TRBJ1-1	CASSLYGTGFFF	TGTGCCAGCAGTTTATACGGGACAGGGTTTTTCTTT
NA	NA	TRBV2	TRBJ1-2	CASSAGQNYGYTF	TGTGCCAGCAGCGCCGGACAGAACTATGGCTACACCTTC
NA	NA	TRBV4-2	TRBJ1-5	CASSQADSLNQPQHF	TGTGCCAGCAGCCAAGCCGACAGTCTCAATCAGCCCCAGCATTTT
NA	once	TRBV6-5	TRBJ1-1	CASSYFSGGAGTEAFF	TGTGCCAGCAGTTACTTTAGCGGGGGCGCAGGGACTGAAGCTTTCTTT
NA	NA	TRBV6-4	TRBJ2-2	CASALDSLYGELFF	TGTGCCAGCGCCCTAGACAGCCTTTACGGGGAGCTGTTTTTT
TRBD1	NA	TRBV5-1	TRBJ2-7	CASSLETIAGGPYEQYF	TGCGCCAGCAGCTTGGAAACTATCGCAGGGGGCCCCTACGAGCAGTACTTC
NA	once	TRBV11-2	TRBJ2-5	CASSLDPRQEVETQYF	TGTGCCAGCAGCTTGGACCCCAGGCAGGAGGTTGAGACCCAGTACTTC
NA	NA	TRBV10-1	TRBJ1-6	CASSDARNSPLHF	TGCGCCAGCAGTGATGCCAGAAATTCACCCCTCCACTTT
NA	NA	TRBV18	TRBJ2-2	CASSPVAGTNTGELFF	TGTGCCAGCTCACCAGTCGCAGGGACGAACACCGGGGAGCTGTTTTTT
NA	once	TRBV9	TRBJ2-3	CASSPQTLTDTQYF	TGTGCCAGCAGCCCTCAGACACTCACAGATACGCAGTATTTT
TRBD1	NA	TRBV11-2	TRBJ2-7	CASSSDRDYEQYF	TGTGCCAGCAGCTCGGACAGGGACTACGAGCAGTACTTC
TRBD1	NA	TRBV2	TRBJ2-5	CASGQGPETQYF	TGTGCCAGCGGACAGGGTCCAGAGACCCAGTACTTC
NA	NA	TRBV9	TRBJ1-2	CASSVRAFDYGYTF	TGTGCCAGCAGCGTCAGGGCTTTTGACTATGGCTACACCTTC
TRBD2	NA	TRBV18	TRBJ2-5	CASSSSMGGQETQYF	TGTGCCAGTTCGTCCTCGATGGGAGGGCAAGAGACCCAGTACTTC
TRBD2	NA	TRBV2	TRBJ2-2	CASQTLAGGIGELFF	TGTGCCAGCCAGACGCTAGCGGGAGGGATCGGGGAGCTGTTTTTT
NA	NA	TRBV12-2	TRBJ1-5	CASRLQGTGVNQPQHF	TGTGCAAGTCGCTTACAGGGGACAGGCGTCAATCAGCCCCAGCATTTT